In this sample, the clone carrying this T cell receptor (beta chain) turned up a few times. CDR1 is SQVTM and CDR2 is ANQGSEA in the germline V gene. Losses at the gene ends were 3 bases for V and 11 bases for J; bases not matched to a gene: 3. The CDR3 loop spans 12 amino acids. The source of the sample is a study of CD8+ T cells in alopecia areata. Extracted RNA was reverse transcribed, and the resulting cDNA served as sequencing template. Generated by immunoSEQ multiplex PCR, the TCRdb table keeps only in-frame clones and is missing some. The sample has over 150,000 clones, approximately 60% seen once.

The rearrangement joins TRBV29-1 to TRBJ2-3, with 12 bases matching TRBD1. The receptor was isolated from a human donor in good health. The specimen was CD8+ T cells sorted from blood. The CDR3 region has the DNA TGCAGCGTTGACGGGACAGGGGGCATGCAGTATTTT. Translated: CSVDGTGGMQYF.